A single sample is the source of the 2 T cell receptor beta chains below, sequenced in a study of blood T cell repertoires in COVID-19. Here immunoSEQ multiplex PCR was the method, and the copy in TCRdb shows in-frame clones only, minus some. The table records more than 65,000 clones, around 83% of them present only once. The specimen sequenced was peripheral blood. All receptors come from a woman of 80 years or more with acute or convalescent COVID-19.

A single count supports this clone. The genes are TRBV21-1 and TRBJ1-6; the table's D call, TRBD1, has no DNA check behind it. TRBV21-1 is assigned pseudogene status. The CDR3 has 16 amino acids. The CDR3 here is CASSSPTLGNNSPLHF. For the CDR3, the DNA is TGTGCCAGCAGCAGTCCTACCCTGGGCAATAATTCACCCCTCCACTTT.

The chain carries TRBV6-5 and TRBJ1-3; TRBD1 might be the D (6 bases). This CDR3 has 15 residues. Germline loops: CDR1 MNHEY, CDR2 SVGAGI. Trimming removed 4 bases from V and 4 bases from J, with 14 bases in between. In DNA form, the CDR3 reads TGTGCCAGCAGTTCCCCAGGGGCTCTCGGAAACACCATATATTTT. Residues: CASSSPGALGNTIYF.